One and the same sample provided the 10 T cell receptor beta chains below, sequenced in a study of chemoradiotherapy in HPV16-positive cancers. Produced via immunoSEQ multiplex PCR; TCRdb's table is partial and in-frame only. The table records approximately 6,600 clones, 70% to 85% of them present only once. This specimen consisted of tumor tissue, obtained from a patient who underwent chemoradiotherapy. The receptors derive from a human donor with HPV-associated anogenital cancer.

The chain couples TRBV7-2 to TRBJ2-3, with D uncertain. The length of the CDR3 is 14 residues. V lost 2 bases and J lost 2, with 8 bases in between. CDR1 is SGHTA, CDR2 FQGNSA, per germline. This CDR3 is CASSLSVFTDTQYF. In nucleotides, the CDR3 is TGTGCCAGCAGCTTATCAGTTTTCACAGATACGCAGTATTTT.

V gene TRBV18 combines with J gene TRBJ1-4; D gene uncertain. The CDR3 sequence is 16 residues long. Germline V gene lookup returns CDR1 KGHSH and CDR2 LQKENI. V gave up 6 bases and J gave up 5 bases, with 19 bases separating them. DNA of the CDR3: TGTGCCAGCTCGGAAACTCTGCAGGCACTCAATGAAAAACTGTTTTTT. As protein: CASSETLQALNEKLFF.

This chain joins TRBV11-2 and TRBJ2-3; TRBD2 aligns across 8 bases. Germline lookup yields CDR1 SGHAT and CDR2 FQNNGV. J lost 1 base, V lost 5 bases, and 8 bases had no gene match. CDR3 size: 16 residues. In DNA, the CDR3 is TGTGCCAGCAGCCGGGGAGTAGCGGGGCGCACAGATACGCAGTATTTT. Protein product: CASSRGVAGRTDTQYF.

The chain combines TRBV15 with TRBJ1-5; unclear D gene. This CDR3 spans 15 amino acids. V lost 0 bases and J 0 bases, leaving 6 bases between the germline ends. Germline CDR1 is LNHNV and CDR2 is YYDKDF (reference sequence). The CDR3 DNA sequence: TGTGCCACCAGCAGAGATGGGAATAGCAATCAGCCCCAGCATTTT. The encoded protein is CATSRDGNSNQPQHF.

The chain is built from TRBV2 and TRBJ2-5, with D unclear. The CDR3 runs 11 residues. The V and J ends lost 8 bases and 0 bases respectively, with 4 bases between them. Germline V gene lookup returns CDR1 SNHLY and CDR2 FYNNEI. The CDR3 loop is CASAYQETQYF. The CDR3 DNA reads TGTGCCAGCGCTTACCAAGAGACCCAGTACTTC.

The rearrangement uses TRBV14 and TRBJ2-3; D not certain. Trimming cost V 10 bases and J 4 bases, with 12 bases left between them. The CDR3 sequence is 12 residues long. In germline, CDR1 is SGHDN, CDR2 FVKESK. The chain's CDR3 is CATSLGADTQYF. CDR3 nucleotides: TGTGCCACCTCCTTGGGCGCAGATACGCAGTATTTT.

The genes are TRBV28 and TRBJ1-5, with TRBD1 matching over 11 bases. From germline, CDR1 is MDHEN and CDR2 SYDVKM. Trimming cost V 7 bases and J 4 bases; bases outside gene matches: 6. The CDR3 has 15 amino acids. This CDR3 reads CASIPGQGENQPQHF. The CDR3 bases are TGTGCCAGCATTCCGGGACAGGGGGAAAATCAGCCCCAGCATTTT.

A few counts support this clone. The gene calls are TRBV6-1 and TRBJ2-1, with a possible D match to TRBD1 (6 bases). Germline CDR1 is MNHNS and CDR2 is SASEGT. V was shortened by 6 bases and J by 5 bases, with 17 bases between the two germline ends. This CDR3 comprises 15 residues. The CDR3 loop is CASSPNRVGNNEQFF. The CDR3 DNA reads TGTGCCAGCAGCCCTAACAGGGTAGGGAACAATGAGCAGTTCTTC.

This clone was seen a handful of times. Here the CDR3 DNA reads TGTGCCAGCAGCAAAGGGACAGGTGGTGAAGCTTTCTTT. Its translation is CASSKGTGGEAFF. The V call is TRBV9, the J call TRBJ1-1; 8 bases are shared with TRBD1. The CDR3 loop spans 13 amino acids. CDR1 and CDR2 from the germline V gene are SGDLS and YYNGEE. V shed 4 bases, J shed 7 bases, and the junction held 6 bases outside the gene matches.

The chain is built from TRBV6-6 and TRBJ2-1, with a weak D call TRBD1 (6 bases). CDR1 is MNHNY and CDR2 is SVGAGI in the germline V gene (reference sequence). V lost 2 bases and J lost 3, with 14 bases in between. The CDR3 extends over 16 amino acids. CDR3 DNA sequence: TGTGCCAGCAGTTACACACAGGACAGTTTCTACAATGAGCAGTTCTTC. The encoded protein is CASSYTQDSFYNEQFF.